The 18 T cell receptor beta chains reported below all come from one sample, sequenced in a study of tumor-infiltrating lymphocytes in primary liver carcinoma. From approximately 450 ng total RNA, TCR beta cDNA was generated with a primer in the constant region. Libraries covering TCR beta were generated through three nested multiplex PCR rounds (using a slightly modified ARM-PCR). A C-beta reverse primer was combined with TRBV1-TRBV30 forward primers in the first two PCR rounds, and each round had 10 cycles. One entry per CDR3 protein, called by TCRdb with MiXCR from the multiplex PCR reads. The repertoire holds 180,000 or so distinct CDR3 sequences, about 60% seen once, with around three quarters in the top ten. Unsorted whole blood supplied the blood RNA, and germline DNA was isolated too. The sample taken for sequencing was peripheral blood. Source of these receptors: a man between 40 and 49 years old with primary liver carcinoma and hepatitis B virus infection.

The J gene is TRBJ2-7, the V gene TRBV10-3; 9 positions match TRBD1. Per germline, CDR1 ENHRY and CDR2 SYGVKD. V lost 2 bases, J lost 0 bases, and 2 bases stayed unmatched. The CDR3 covers 15 residues. CDR3 nucleotides: TGTGCCATCAGTGAGGGACAGGGGAGCTCCTACGAGCAGTACTTC. This sequence encodes CAISEGQGSSYEQYF.

This clonotype appeared once. The genes are TRBV4-2 and TRBJ2-1; D ambiguous. Germline CDR1 LGHNA, CDR2 YNFKEQ. V shed 4 bases and J shed 8 bases, with 15 bases lying between them. This CDR3 has 14 amino acids. For the CDR3, the DNA is TGTGCCAGCAGCCGAGAAGGGATTAAAGATGAGCAGTTCTTC. Encoded protein: CASSREGIKDEQFF.

On this clonotype: Since a much larger clone is just one base distant, this may be a read error. V is TRBV11-2 and J is TRBJ2-7, with no clear D. The V and J ends lost 2 bases and 1 base respectively, with 6 bases between them. This CDR3 comprises 13 residues. Per germline, CDR1 SGHAT and CDR2 FQNNGV. CDR3 protein: CASSLSISYEQYF. DNA for the CDR3: TGTGCCAGCAGCTTATCAATATCCTACGAGCAGTACTTC.

As to this clonotype: Compared with germline, one end of the junction differs, possibly owing to a read error. V is TRBV11-1 and J is TRBJ1-2; D is possibly TRBD1 (5 bases). The germline CDR1 and CDR2 sequences are SGHAT and FQDESV (reference sequence). This CDR3 has 13 amino acids. The CDR3 DNA reads TGTTCCAGCAGCTTCGACAGTGGAGATCGCTACACCTTC. Its protein is CSSSFDSGDRYTF.

There are many counts of this clonotype. J is TRBJ1-2 and V is TRBV11-2; TRBD1 might be the D (5 bases). Germline CDR1 reads SGHAT; CDR2 reads FQNNGV. This CDR3 comprises 12 residues. The V end was cut by 8 bases, the J end by 3 bases, with 10 bases between. The CDR3 region has the DNA TGTGCCAGCGGGGGGGACGACTATGGCTACACCTTC. Translating gives CASGGDDYGYTF.

This clonotype was counted once. The chain carries TRBV9 and TRBJ2-3; TRBD1 aligns across 8 bases. This CDR3 has 14 residues. In germline, CDR1 is SGDLS, CDR2 YYNGEE. V dropped 6 bases and J dropped 0; count of bases not matched to a gene: 3. The CDR3 DNA sequence: TGTGCCAGCAACACAGGGGGGAGCACAGATACGCAGTATTTT. Its translation is CASNTGGSTDTQYF. Variable domain in full (rest from reference TRBV9 and TRBJ2-3): DSGVTQTPKHLITATGQRVTLRCSPRSGDLSVYWYQQSLDQGLQFLIQYYNGEERAKGNILERFSAQQFPDLHSELNLSSLELGDSALYFCASNTGGSTDTQYFGPGTRLTVL.

The sample holds a few counts of this clonotype. A much bigger clone sits one base away, suggesting this may be a read error. This chain links TRBV11-2 with TRBJ2-3, with 10 bases aligning to TRBD2. The ends lost 6 bases at V and 4 bases at J; junction bases unmatched: 7. The CDR3 runs to 15 residues. The germline V gene encodes CDR1 SGHAT and CDR2 FQNNGV. The CDR3 here is CASRRTSGVADTQYF. DNA for the CDR3: TGTGCCAGCAGAAGAACTAGCGGGGTAGCAGATACGCAGTATTTT. Variable domain in full (rest from reference TRBV11-2 and TRBJ2-3): EAGVAQSPRYKIIEKRQSVAFWCNPISGHATLYWYQQILGQGPKLLIQFQNNGVVDDSQLPKDRFSAERLKGVDSTLKIQPAKLEDSAVYLCASRRTSGVADTQYFGPGTRLTVL.

Remarks on this clonotype: A much more abundant neighbour one base away suggests this may be a read error. The V and J genes are TRBV30 and TRBJ2-3; TRBD2 might be the D (6 bases). Germline-derived CDR1 and CDR2 are GTSNPN and SVGIG (reference sequence). The CDR3 spans 13 residues. The CDR3 DNA is TGTACCTGTATACCGGGGGGCACAGATACGCAGTATTTT. Translating it yields CTCIPGGTDTQYF.

For this clonotype: Germline is not matched at one junction end, which may reflect a read error. This rearrangement joins TRBV11-1 to TRBJ2-4, with D hard to call. The CDR3 is 17 amino acids. The V gene's germline CDR1 is SGHAT and CDR2 FQDESV (reference sequence). The CDR3, as DNA: TGTGCCAGCAGCGAAGGGTGGGTGTTTGGAGTCAAAGACATTCAGTACTTC. Residues: CASSEGWVFGVKDIQYF.

The rearrangement links TRBV6-6 to TRBJ2-7; perhaps TRBD2 as D (6 bases). The V gene lost 4 bases and the J gene lost 6 bases, with 10 bases spanning the gap. CDR1 and CDR2 from the germline V gene are MNHNY and SVGAGI (reference sequence). This CDR3 region has 12 residues. CDR3 DNA sequence: TGTGCCAGCAGTTTCGGGACTCCCGAGCAGTACTTC. Its translation is CASSFGTPEQYF.

Worth noting for this clonotype: Compared with germline, one end of the junction differs, possibly owing to a read error. V and J are TRBV6-5 and TRBJ2-1, with D possibly TRBD1 on 5 matching bases. Germline V gene data show CDR1 as MNHEY and CDR2 as SVGAGI. This CDR3 region has 16 residues. This CDR3 is CANSYSPDNFYNEQFF. DNA of the CDR3: TGTGCCAACAGTTACTCCCCGGACAACTTCTACAATGAGCAGTTCTTC.

This clonotype was recorded at least ten times. This chain connects TRBV29-1 to TRBJ2-3; D is possibly TRBD1 (7 bases). This CDR3 contains 15 residues. Germline V gives CDR1 SQVTM, CDR2 ANQGSEA. V shed 1 base and J shed 4 bases, with 15 bases lying between them. The CDR3 bases are TGCAGCGTTGAAGCGCAGGGGGGACGGCCAGATACGCAGTATTTT. Its protein is CSVEAQGGRPDTQYF.

This chain uses TRBV6-1 with TRBJ2-1, with D hard to call. Trimming stripped 7 bases from V and 7 bases from J, with 11 bases between. In germline, CDR1 is MNHNS, CDR2 SASEGT. The CDR3 runs to 12 residues. CDR3 DNA: TGTGCCAGCAAGGACCGTATTAATGAGCAGTTCTTC. Encoded protein: CASKDRINEQFF.

The DNA of the CDR3 is TGTGCCAGCAGCCGGGGAGCAACTAATGAAAAACTGTTTTTT. This gives the protein CASSRGATNEKLFF. The chain links TRBV12-3 or TRBV12-4 to TRBJ1-4, with unresolved D. The V end lost 6 bases, the J end lost 0 bases, and 8 bases lay between the germline ends. This CDR3 has 14 amino acids.

As to this clonotype: Here the CDR3 omits its conserved ending phenylalanine or tryptophan, so a read error is the likely source. The V and J genes are TRBV11-1 and TRBJ2-1; D gene unclear. Trimming took 5 bases from V and 1 from J, leaving 15 bases between them. The germline V gene encodes CDR1 SGHAT and CDR2 FQDESV (reference sequence). The CDR3 totals 16 residues. For the CDR3, the DNA is TGTGCCAGCAGCCGCCGTGATTCTAGTTCCTACAATGAGCAGTTCTCC. Residues: CASSRRDSSSYNEQFS.

On this clonotype itself: A much larger clonotype is one base distant, so this may be a read error. V is TRBV4-2 and J is TRBJ2-2; D not certain. The CDR3 is 14 residues long. Germline values: CDR1 LGHNA, CDR2 YNFKEQ. Trimming cost V 3 bases and J 4 bases, with 9 bases left between them. CDR3 DNA: TGTGCCAGCAGCCATGATTTCCTCACCGGGGAGCTGTTTTTT. Protein product: CASSHDFLTGELFF.

The V and J genes are TRBV28 and TRBJ2-6, with D perhaps matching TRBD2 (5 bases). The CDR3 contains 15 residues. Trimming took 0 bases from V and 12 from J, leaving 15 bases between them. Per germline, CDR1 MDHEN and CDR2 SYDVKM. Here the CDR3 reads CASSLWRRQEGVLTF. CDR3 sequence (DNA): TGTGCCAGCAGTTTATGGCGCAGGCAAGAGGGCGTCCTGACTTTC.

As for this clonotype: The CDR3 carries no conserved terminal phenylalanine or tryptophan, so it likely arises from a read error. The chain's CDR3 is CASSPSGQYEQYS. CDR3 DNA sequence: TGTGCCAGCAGCCCCTCAGGGCAATACGAGCAGTACTCC. The chain has TRBV6-5 and TRBJ2-7, with a weak D call TRBD1 (5 bases). This CDR3 has 13 amino acids. V was clipped by 6 bases and J by 4 bases, with 13 bases between them. Germline loops: CDR1 MNHEY, CDR2 SVGAGI.